This TCR beta chain is drawn from a study of identical twins. Study observations and caveats: Part of the zero-insertion signal could reflect confounding by invariant MAIT and iNKT cells. Fewer insertions characterized abundant cord blood beta clonotypes, whereas memory repertoires showed none. Low generation probability was overrepresented in out-of-frame alpha sequences shared by twins.

Each CDR3 protein gets one entry after TCRdb re-called the 5' RACE reads with MiXCR. The repertoire holds about 700,000 distinct CDR3 sequences, with about 9.4% as singletons. This CDR3 spans 15 amino acids. Trimming took 6 bases from V and 5 from J; bases not matched to a gene: 9. Germline V gene data show CDR1 as MNHNS and CDR2 as SASEGT. All donors comprised healthy Caucasians. This clonotype was detected many times. What it binds is unknown. The sample was also reused in another study, on yellow fever vaccine responses in identical twins.

The chain is built from TRBV6-1 and TRBJ2-5, with 10 bases lining up with TRBD2. The source of this sequence is a woman under 30 in good health. Sequenced input: PBMCs. DNA for the CDR3: TGTGCCAGCAGGGATCTAGCGGGAGTGGGGGAGACCCAGTACTTC. Translation: CASRDLAGVGETQYF.